A single T cell receptor beta chain is shown here with its context. As yet, its antigen is unknown. These data come from a study of radiotherapy plus CTLA-4 blockade in lung cancer. Study-level information: Disease control was seen in 30% to 35% of patients, objective responses in around 20%. Study findings and constraints: After radiotherapy and ipilimumab, tumor-derived clones expanded in peripheral blood.

Trimming took off 2 bases at V and 3 bases at J, with 8 bases between the two ends. CDR3 size: 15 residues. Germline-derived CDR1 and CDR2 are WNHNN and SYGVQD (reference sequence). Assay used: immunoSEQ multiplex PCR; TCRdb lists only in-frame clones, some missing. The sample lists more than 25,000 clones, around 80% occurring once. The chain links TRBV10-1 to TRBJ2-6; perhaps TRBD2 as D (5 bases). The sample in question was peripheral blood, obtained from a patient treated with radiotherapy plus ipilimumab. This receptor was taken from a human donor with non-small cell lung cancer who had stable disease on radiotherapy plus ipilimumab. CDR3 sequence (DNA): TGCGCCAGCAGTGAGAACGGGGTTGGGGCCAACGTCCTGACTTTC. Translating it yields CASSENGVGANVLTF.